This T cell receptor (beta chain) is from a study of graft-versus-host responses after intestinal transplantation. Turning to the study itself: Isolated intestinal, liver-intestinal, or multivisceral transplants were what recipients had.

V was pared by 4 bases and J by 3 bases, with 5 bases of the junction left unmatched. Germline CDR1 reads SGHRS; CDR2 reads YFSETQ. This CDR3 contains 15 residues. Clones were sequenced by immunoSEQ multiplex PCR, and TCRdb holds only the in-frame ones, with some missing. The table records over 100,000 clones, around 93% of them present only once. General observations from the study: There were GvH clones found in recipient marrow, and some of them appeared first in ileum or blood. Early after transplant, HvG declines were associated with peak levels of circulating GvH clones. Allograft graft-versus-host to host-versus-graft clonal ratios ran high in patients with graft-donor T cell macrochimerism.

As concerns this clone: Antigen specificity is unknown.

The chain combines TRBV5-1 with TRBJ1-3; 9 bases line up with TRBD1. Sequencing was performed on unstimulated CD4+ T cells sorted from spleen or lymph node cells, taken before intestinal transplant. The TCR comes from a human donor who received an intestinal transplant. The chain's CDR3 is CASSGGQGNGNTIYF. The CDR3 DNA reads as TGCGCCAGCAGCGGGGGACAGGGAAATGGAAACACCATATATTTT.